This is a list of T cell receptor beta chains from one sample in a study of T-cell reconstitution after alpha-beta-depleted transplantation in children. Each CDR3 protein gets one entry after TCRdb re-called the PCR reads with MiXCR. Of some 200,000 distinct CDR3 sequences in the sample, over 9.5% were seen once. Sequences were derived from PBMCs from the stem cell graft donor, sampled from the stem cell graft. These receptors all stem from a human donor who donated a stem cell graft to a child with SCID. The CDR3 runs from the conserved cysteine through the conserved F or W. A D gene is named only where the DNA matches it firmly. A row's size may be missing; if present it is once, few, many or a size class.

>NA|many|TRBV12-3/TRBV12-4|TRBJ1-2
TGTGCCAGCAGTTTTTCTTTCAGGGCCTACACCTTC
CASSFSFRAYTF
>TRBD2|many|TRBV7-2|TRBJ2-7
TGTGCCAGCAGCTTAAAGAGCGGGGGGGAGTACGAGCAGTACTTC
CASSLKSGGEYEQYF
>TRBD1|many|TRBV11-3|TRBJ2-7
TGTGCCAGCAGCTTAGGAGGGACAGGGTACTACGAGCAGTACTTC
CASSLGGTGYYEQYF
>NA|many|TRBV7-3|TRBJ2-1
TGTGCCAGCAGCTTAGGCGGTCAGGAGCAGTTCTTC
CASSLGGQEQFF
>NA|many|TRBV5-1|TRBJ2-7
TGCGCCAGCAGCTTCGGGGACACCTCCTACGAGCAGTACTTC
CASSFGDTSYEQYF
>NA|many|TRBV5-1|TRBJ1-2
TGCGCCAGCACCCCGCCAACTACTAACTATGGCTACACCTTC
CASTPPTTNYGYTF
>TRBD1|many|TRBV20-1|TRBJ2-6
TGCAGTGCTAGAGATAGACAGGGGCCGACCTCTGGGGCCAACGTCCTGACTTTC
CSARDRQGPTSGANVLTF
>NA|many|TRBV3-1|TRBJ2-1
TGTGCCAGCAGCCCCCCGGGAGCGGGGAGGGGGAATGAGCAGTTCTTC
CASSPPGAGRGNEQFF
>TRBD1|many|TRBV5-1|TRBJ2-5
TGCGCCAGCAGCTCATCCGGGACAGGGAACCAAGAGACCCAGTACTTC
CASSSSGTGNQETQYF
>NA|once|TRBV29-1|TRBJ2-6
TGCAGCGTATTTAAGTCTGGGGCCAACGTCCTGACTTTC
CSVFKSGANVLTF
>NA|many|TRBV5-1|TRBJ2-2
TGCGCCAGCAGCTTGACCAGCTTAGGGACCGGGGAGCTGTTTTTT
CASSLTSLGTGELFF
>NA|many|TRBV5-1|TRBJ2-3
TGCGCCAGCAGCTGGACCGAGCCGGCAGATACGCAGTATTTT
CASSWTEPADTQYF
>NA|many|TRBV5-6|TRBJ2-7
TGTGCCAGCAGCTTGCAGGGAAGGTTATACGAGCAGTACTTC
CASSLQGRLYEQYF
>NA|many|TRBV12-3/TRBV12-4|TRBJ1-2
TGTGCCAGCAAAATGGGTACTAACTATGGCTACACCTTC
CASKMGTNYGYTF
>NA|NA|TRBV15|TRBJ1-2
TGTGCCACCAGCAGGCCTCATAACTATGGCTACACCTTC
CATSRPHNYGYTF
>TRBD1|many|TRBV20-1|TRBJ1-5
TGCAGTGCTATCGACCGGGGACAGGGCAATCAGCCCCAGCATTTT
CSAIDRGQGNQPQHF
>TRBD1|many|TRBV20-1|TRBJ1-2
TGCAGTGCTAGGCGGGACAGTAACGATGGCTACACCTTC
CSARRDSNDGYTF
>NA|many|TRBV28|TRBJ1-1
TGTGCCAGCAGTCCATCAGGGGAGGCCACTGAAGCTTTCTTT
CASSPSGEATEAFF
>NA|many|TRBV18|TRBJ2-5
TGTGCCAGCTCACCCGGGACCGACAAGAGTGGGCAGTACTTC
CASSPGTDKSGQYF
>NA|NA|TRBV5-4|TRBJ2-2
TGTGCCAGCAGCTTGACTTGGGGGGGGGCAAACACCGGGGAGCTGTTTTTT
CASSLTWGGANTGELFF